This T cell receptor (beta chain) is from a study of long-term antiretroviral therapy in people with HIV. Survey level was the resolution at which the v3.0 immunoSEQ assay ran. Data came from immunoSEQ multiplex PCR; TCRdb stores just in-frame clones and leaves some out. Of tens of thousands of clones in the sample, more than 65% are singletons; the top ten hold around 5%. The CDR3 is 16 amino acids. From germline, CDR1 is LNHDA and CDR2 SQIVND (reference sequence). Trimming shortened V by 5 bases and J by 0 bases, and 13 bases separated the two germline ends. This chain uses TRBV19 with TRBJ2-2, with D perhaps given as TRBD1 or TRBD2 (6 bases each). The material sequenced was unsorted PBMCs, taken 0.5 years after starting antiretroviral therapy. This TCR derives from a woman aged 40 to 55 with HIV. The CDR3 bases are TGTGCCAGTAGTCTAATGGGGGGCGCGAACACCGGGGAGCTGTTTTTT. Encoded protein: CASSLMGGANTGELFF.